The clone carrying this T cell receptor beta chain showed up just once. These data are taken from a study of control samples from healthy donors and cancer patients. Losses at the gene ends were 0 bases for V and 4 bases for J; bases not matched to a gene: 6. Germline loops: CDR1 SGHRS, CDR2 YFSETQ. The CDR3 extends over 16 amino acids. Method: immunoSEQ multiplex PCR; TCRdb's copy keeps in-frame clones and lacks some. There are tens of thousands of clones in the sample; approximately 93% occur only once, and about 1.5% lies in the top ten. This receptor was obtained from a woman in her twenties or thirties in good health. V is TRBV5-1 and J is TRBJ1-2, with 10 nucleotides matching TRBD1. Sequences were obtained from blood. CDR3 nucleotide sequence: TGCGCCAGCAGCTTGGGGGACAGGGGATTTAGCTATGGCTACACCTTC. It codes for CASSLGDRGFSYGYTF.